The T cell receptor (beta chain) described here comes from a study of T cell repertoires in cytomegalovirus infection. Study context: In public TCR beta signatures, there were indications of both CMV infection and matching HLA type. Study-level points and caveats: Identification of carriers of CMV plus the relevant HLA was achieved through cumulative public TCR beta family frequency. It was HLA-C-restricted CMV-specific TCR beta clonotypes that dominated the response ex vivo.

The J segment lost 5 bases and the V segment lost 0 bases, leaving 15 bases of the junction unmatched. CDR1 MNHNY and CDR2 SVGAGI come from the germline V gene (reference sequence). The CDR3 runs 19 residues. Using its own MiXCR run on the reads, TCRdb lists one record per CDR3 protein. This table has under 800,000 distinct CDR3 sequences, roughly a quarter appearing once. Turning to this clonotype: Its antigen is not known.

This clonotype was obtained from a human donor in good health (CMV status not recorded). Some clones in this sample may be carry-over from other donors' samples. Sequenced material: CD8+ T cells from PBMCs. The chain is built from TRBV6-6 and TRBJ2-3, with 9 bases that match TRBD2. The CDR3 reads CASSYSSAGGPKAEDTQYF. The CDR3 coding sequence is TGTGCCAGCAGTTACTCGTCGGCGGGGGGGCCTAAGGCCGAAGATACGCAGTATTTT.